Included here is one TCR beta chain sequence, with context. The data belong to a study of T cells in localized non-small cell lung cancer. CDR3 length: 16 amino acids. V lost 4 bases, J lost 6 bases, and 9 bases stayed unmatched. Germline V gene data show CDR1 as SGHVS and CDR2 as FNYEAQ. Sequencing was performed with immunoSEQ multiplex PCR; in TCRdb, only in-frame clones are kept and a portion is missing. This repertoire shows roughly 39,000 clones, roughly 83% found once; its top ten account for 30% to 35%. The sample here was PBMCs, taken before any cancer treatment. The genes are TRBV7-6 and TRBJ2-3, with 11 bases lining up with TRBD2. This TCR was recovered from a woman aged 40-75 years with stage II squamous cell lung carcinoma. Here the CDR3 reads CASSSYSGGAPDTQYF. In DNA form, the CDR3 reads TGTGCCAGCAGCTCCTATAGCGGGGGGGCACCGGATACGCAGTATTTT.